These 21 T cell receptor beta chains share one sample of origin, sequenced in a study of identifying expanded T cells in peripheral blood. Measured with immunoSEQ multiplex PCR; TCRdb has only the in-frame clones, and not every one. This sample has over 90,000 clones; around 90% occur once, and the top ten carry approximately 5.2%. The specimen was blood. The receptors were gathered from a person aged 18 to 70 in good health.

CDR3 DNA: TGCGCCAGCAGCCAAGAAAGGGGACTTTCCTCTGGAAACACCATATATTTT. This encodes CASSQERGLSSGNTIYF. This chain joins TRBV4-1 and TRBJ1-3, with D possibly TRBD1 on 5 matching bases. The V gene lost 0 bases and the J gene lost 0 bases, with 12 bases spanning the gap. Germline CDR1 reads MGHRA; CDR2 reads YSYEKL. The CDR3 length is 17 residues.

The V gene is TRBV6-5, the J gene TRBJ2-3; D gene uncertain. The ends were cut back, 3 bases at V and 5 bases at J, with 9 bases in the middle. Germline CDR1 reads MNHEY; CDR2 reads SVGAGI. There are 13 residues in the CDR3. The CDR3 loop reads CASSYGVLDTQYF. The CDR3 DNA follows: TGTGCCAGCAGTTATGGGGTCCTAGATACGCAGTATTTT.

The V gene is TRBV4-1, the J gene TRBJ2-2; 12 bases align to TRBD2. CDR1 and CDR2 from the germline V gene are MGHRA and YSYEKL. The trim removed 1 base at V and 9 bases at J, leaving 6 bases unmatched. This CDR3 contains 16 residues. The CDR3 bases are TGCGCCAGCAGCCAAGGGAACCTAGCGGGGGGGCGGGAGCTGTTTTTT. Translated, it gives CASSQGNLAGGRELFF.

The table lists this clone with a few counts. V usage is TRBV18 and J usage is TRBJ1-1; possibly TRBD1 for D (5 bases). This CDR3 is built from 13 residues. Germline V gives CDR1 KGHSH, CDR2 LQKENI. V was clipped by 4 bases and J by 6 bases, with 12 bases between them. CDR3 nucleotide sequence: TGTGCCAGCTCACTACAGGACGCCGCTGAAGCTTTCTTT. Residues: CASSLQDAAEAFF.

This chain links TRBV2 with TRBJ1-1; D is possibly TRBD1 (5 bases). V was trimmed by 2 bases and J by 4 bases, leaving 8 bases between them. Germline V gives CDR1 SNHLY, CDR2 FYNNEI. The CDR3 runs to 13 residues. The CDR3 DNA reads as TGTGCCAGCAGTGAACAGGGCTTCACTGAAGCTTTCTTT. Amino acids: CASSEQGFTEAFF. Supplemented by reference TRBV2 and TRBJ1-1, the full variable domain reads EPEVTQTPSHQVTQMGQEVILRCVPISNHLYFYWYRQILGQKVEFLVSFYNNEISEKSEIFDDQFSVERPDGSNFTLKIRSTKLEDSAMYFCASSEQGFTEAFFGQGTRLTVV.

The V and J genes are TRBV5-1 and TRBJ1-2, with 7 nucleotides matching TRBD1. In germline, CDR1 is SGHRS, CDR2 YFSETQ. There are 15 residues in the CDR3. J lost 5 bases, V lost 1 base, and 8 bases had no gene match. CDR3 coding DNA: TGCGCCAGCAGCTTGAATAACAGGGGCGATTATGGCTACACCTTC. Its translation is CASSLNNRGDYGYTF.

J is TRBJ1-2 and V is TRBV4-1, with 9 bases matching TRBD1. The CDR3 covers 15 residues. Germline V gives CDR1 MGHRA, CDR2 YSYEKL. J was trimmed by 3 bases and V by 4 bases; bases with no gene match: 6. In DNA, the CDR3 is TGCGCCAGCAGCCGAGGACAGGGGACGGACTATGGCTACACCTTC. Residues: CASSRGQGTDYGYTF.

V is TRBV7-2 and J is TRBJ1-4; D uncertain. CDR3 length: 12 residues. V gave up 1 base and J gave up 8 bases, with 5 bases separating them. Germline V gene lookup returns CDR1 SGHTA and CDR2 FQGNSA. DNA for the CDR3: TGTGCCAGCAGCTTAGAGCGCGAAAAACTGTTTTTT. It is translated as CASSLEREKLFF.

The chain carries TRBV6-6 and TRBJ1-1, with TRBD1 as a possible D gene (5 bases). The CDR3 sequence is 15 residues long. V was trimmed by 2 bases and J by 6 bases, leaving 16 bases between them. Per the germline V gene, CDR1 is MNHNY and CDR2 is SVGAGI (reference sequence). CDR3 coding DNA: TGTGCCAGCAGTTACGAGAGGGGAGTCGGCGCTGAAGCTTTCTTT. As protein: CASSYERGVGAEAFF.

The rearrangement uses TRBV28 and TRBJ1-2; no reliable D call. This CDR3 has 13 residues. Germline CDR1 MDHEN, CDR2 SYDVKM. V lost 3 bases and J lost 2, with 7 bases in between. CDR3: CASSLVRNYGYTF. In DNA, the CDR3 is TGTGCCAGCAGTTTGGTTCGGAACTATGGCTACACCTTC.

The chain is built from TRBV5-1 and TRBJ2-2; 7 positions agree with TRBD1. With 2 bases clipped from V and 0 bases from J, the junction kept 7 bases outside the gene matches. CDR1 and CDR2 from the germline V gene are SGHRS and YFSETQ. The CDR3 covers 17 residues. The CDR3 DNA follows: TGCGCCAGCAGCTTTGGGACAGACCCAACGAACACCGGGGAGCTGTTTTTT. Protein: CASSFGTDPTNTGELFF.

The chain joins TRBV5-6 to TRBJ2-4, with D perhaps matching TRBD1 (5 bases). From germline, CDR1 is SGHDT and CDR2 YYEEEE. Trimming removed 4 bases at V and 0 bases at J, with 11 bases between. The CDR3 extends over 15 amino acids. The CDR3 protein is CASSGAVIAKNIQYF. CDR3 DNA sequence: TGTGCCAGCAGCGGGGCCGTGATAGCCAAAAACATTCAGTACTTC.

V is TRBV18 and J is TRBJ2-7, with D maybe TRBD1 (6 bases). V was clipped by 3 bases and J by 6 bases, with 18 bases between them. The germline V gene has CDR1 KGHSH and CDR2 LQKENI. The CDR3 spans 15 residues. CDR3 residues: CASSPQGRLVGEQYF. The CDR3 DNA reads TGTGCCAGCTCACCTCAGGGGCGGCTTGTGGGCGAGCAGTACTTC.

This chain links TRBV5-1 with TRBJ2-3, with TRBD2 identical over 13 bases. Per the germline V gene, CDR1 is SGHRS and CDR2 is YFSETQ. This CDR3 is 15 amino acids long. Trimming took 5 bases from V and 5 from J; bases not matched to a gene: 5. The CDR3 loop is CASRRTSGGVDTQYF. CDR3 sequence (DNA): TGCGCCAGCAGGAGGACTAGCGGGGGTGTAGATACGCAGTATTTT.

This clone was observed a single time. CDR3 DNA: TGTGCCAGCAGCTTGTCGGGACAGGGGGGGCAAGAGACCCAGTACTTC. As protein: CASSLSGQGGQETQYF. The V gene is TRBV5-4, the J gene TRBJ2-5; 11 nucleotides line up with TRBD1. The CDR3 runs 16 residues. The ends lost 1 base at V and 2 bases at J; junction bases unmatched: 4. Germline loops: CDR1 SGHNT, CDR2 YYREEE (reference sequence).

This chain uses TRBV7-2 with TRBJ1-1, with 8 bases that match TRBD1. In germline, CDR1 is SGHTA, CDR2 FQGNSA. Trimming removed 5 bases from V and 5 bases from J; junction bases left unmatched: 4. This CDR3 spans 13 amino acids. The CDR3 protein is CASSPRGRTEAFF. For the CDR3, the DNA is TGTGCCAGCAGCCCCAGGGGGCGTACTGAAGCTTTCTTT.

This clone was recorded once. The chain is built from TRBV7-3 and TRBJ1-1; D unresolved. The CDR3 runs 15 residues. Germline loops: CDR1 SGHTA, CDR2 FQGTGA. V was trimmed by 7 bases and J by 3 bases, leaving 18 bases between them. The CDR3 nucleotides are TGTGCCAGCACCAAACTTGGAAGATCAGACACTGAAGCTTTCTTT. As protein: CASTKLGRSDTEAFF.

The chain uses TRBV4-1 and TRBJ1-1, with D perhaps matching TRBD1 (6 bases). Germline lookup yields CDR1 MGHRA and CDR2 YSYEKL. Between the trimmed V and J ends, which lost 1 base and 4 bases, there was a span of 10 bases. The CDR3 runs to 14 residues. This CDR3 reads CASSQATGTTEAFF. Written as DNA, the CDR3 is TGCGCCAGCAGCCAAGCCACAGGGACCACTGAAGCTTTCTTT.

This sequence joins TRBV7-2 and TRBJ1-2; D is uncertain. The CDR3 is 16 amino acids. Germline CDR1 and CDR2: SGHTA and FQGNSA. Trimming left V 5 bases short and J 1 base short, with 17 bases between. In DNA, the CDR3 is TGTGCCAGCAGCCCCCACACCAGTAAGGGTAACTATGGCTACACCTTC. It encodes CASSPHTSKGNYGYTF.

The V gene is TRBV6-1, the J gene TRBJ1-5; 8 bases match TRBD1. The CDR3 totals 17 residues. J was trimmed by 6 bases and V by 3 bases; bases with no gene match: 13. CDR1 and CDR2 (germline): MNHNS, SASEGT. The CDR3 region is CASSEGPGGQGGQPQHF. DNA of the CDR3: TGTGCCAGCAGTGAGGGGCCCGGCGGACAGGGAGGTCAGCCCCAGCATTTT.

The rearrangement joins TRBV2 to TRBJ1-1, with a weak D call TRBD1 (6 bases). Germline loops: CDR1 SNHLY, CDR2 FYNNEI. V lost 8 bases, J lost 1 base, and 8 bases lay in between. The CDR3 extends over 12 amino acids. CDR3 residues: CASPTGNTEAFF. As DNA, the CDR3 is TGTGCCAGCCCGACAGGGAACACTGAAGCTTTCTTT.